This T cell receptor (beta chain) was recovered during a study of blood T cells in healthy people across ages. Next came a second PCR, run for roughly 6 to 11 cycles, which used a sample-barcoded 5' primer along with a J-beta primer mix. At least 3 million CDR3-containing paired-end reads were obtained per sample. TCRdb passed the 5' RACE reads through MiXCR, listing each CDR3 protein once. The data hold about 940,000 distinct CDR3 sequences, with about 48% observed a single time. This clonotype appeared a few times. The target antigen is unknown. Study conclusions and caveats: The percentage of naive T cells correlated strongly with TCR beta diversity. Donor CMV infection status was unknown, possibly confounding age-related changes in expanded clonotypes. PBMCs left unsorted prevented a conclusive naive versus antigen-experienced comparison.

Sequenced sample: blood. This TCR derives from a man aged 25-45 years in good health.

CDR3 bases: TGCGCCAGCAGCAACCGACGAGGAGGTGGCAATGAGCAGTTCTTC. Its protein is CASSNRRGGGNEQFF. The chain is built from TRBV5-1 and TRBJ2-1; maybe TRBD2 (5 bases). The ends were cut back, 4 bases at V and 6 bases at J, with 17 bases in the middle. The CDR3 is made up of 15 amino acids. From germline, CDR1 is SGHRS and CDR2 YFSETQ.